The 19 T cell receptor beta chains below come from one sample, sequenced in a study of T cell clones after liver transplantation. Sequenced by immunoSEQ multiplex PCR; TCRdb stores in-frame clones only, minus some. This table has about 80,000 clones, about 82% appearing once. The starting material was CD4+ T cells from blood, obtained just over 45 months after liver transplant. The receptors originated from a human patient who received a liver transplant. Some T cells here may be from the graft donor.

The CDR3 coding sequence is TGTGCCAGCAGCTTAGCGGTTACTAGCACAGATACGCAGTATTTT. It is translated as CASSLAVTSTDTQYF. J is TRBJ2-3 and V is TRBV7-2; D unclear. The CDR3 consists of 15 residues. The V and J ends lost 0 bases and 0 bases respectively, with 7 bases between them. Germline lookup yields CDR1 SGHTA and CDR2 FQGNSA. Looking up the rest from reference TRBV7-2 and TRBJ2-3 gives the full variable domain: GAGVSQSPSNKVTEKGKDVELRCDPISGHTALYWYRQSLGQGLEFLIYFQGNSAPDKSGLPSDRFSAERTGGSVSTLTIQRTQQEDSAVYLCASSLAVTSTDTQYFGPGTRLTVL.

The V call is TRBV30, the J call TRBJ1-2, with 7 bases fitting TRBD1. After removal of 3 bases from V and 4 bases from J, the junction contained 11 bases not matched to a gene. CDR3 length: 15 residues. Per germline, CDR1 GTSNPN and CDR2 SVGIG (reference sequence). DNA of the CDR3: TGTGCCTGGAGCTCGGGACAGAGACCCATCTATGGCTACACCTTC. Protein product: CAWSSGQRPIYGYTF.

The chain couples TRBV7-3 to TRBJ2-2; 8 bases fit TRBD1. CDR3 length: 16 amino acids. V lost 4 bases to trimming and J lost 2 bases; unmatched junction nucleotides: 6. CDR1 SGHTA and CDR2 FQGTGA come from the germline V gene. The chain's CDR3 is CASSSQGAINTGELFF. CDR3 in DNA: TGTGCCAGCAGCTCTCAGGGGGCGATTAACACCGGGGAGCTGTTTTTT.

The chain couples TRBV4-3 to TRBJ2-2, with no clear D. The CDR3 totals 13 residues. Germline-derived CDR1 and CDR2 are LGHNA and YSLEER. V was clipped by 4 bases and J by 8 bases, with 11 bases between them. CDR3 region: CASSLSGRGELFF. CDR3 coding DNA: TGCGCCAGCAGCCTCTCCGGACGGGGGGAGCTGTTTTTT.

The chain is built from TRBV28 and TRBJ2-7, with TRBD1 matching over 8 bases. The CDR3 sequence is 14 residues long. Germline-derived CDR1 and CDR2 are MDHEN and SYDVKM. The trim removed 6 bases at V and 5 bases at J, leaving 9 bases unmatched. CDR3 DNA: TGTGCCAGCAGACCTCGGACAGGGCTTGACGAGCAGTACTTC. It is translated as CASRPRTGLDEQYF. Using reference TRBV28 and TRBJ2-7 for the parts outside the CDR3, the full variable domain is DVKVTQSSRYLVKRTGEKVFLECVQDMDHENMFWYRQDPGLGLRLIYFSYDVKMKEKGDIPEGYSVSREKKERFSLILESASTNQTSMYLCASRPRTGLDEQYFGPGTRLTVT.

This clone was detected only a few times. This chain uses TRBV7-2 with TRBJ2-2; D call uncertain. With 5 bases removed from V and 5 bases from J, the gap between germline ends came to 6 bases. This CDR3 contains 12 residues. Germline V gene lookup returns CDR1 SGHTA and CDR2 FQGNSA. The CDR3 here is CASSRRTGELFF. The CDR3 nucleotides read TGTGCCAGCAGCCGAAGAACCGGGGAGCTGTTTTTT.

The chain couples TRBV27 to TRBJ2-4, with D possibly matching TRBD2 (6 bases). Germline V lookup: CDR1 MNHEY, CDR2 SMNVEV (reference sequence). Trimming stripped 4 bases from V and 6 bases from J, with 10 bases between. The length of the CDR3 is 13 residues. The CDR3 DNA reads as TGTGCCAGCAGTTGGGGGGACCGAAACATTCAGTACTTC. Translation: CASSWGDRNIQYF.

This clone turned up a few times. This sequence joins TRBV11-2 and TRBJ1-2, with D uncertain. The CDR3 loop spans 15 amino acids. Germline CDR1 is SGHAT and CDR2 is FQNNGV. V was clipped by 0 bases and J by 7 bases, with 15 bases between them. This CDR3 is CASSLDMGFIRGYTF. CDR3 coding DNA: TGTGCCAGCAGCTTAGATATGGGGTTCATCCGTGGCTACACCTTC.

A remark on this clone: Sequence at one end of the junction differs from germline and may be a read error. This sequence joins TRBV6-5 and TRBJ1-5, with D uncertain. This CDR3 contains 15 residues. Germline V lookup: CDR1 MNHEY, CDR2 SVGAGI. The CDR3 reads CASSSDGNSNQLQHF. DNA of the CDR3: TGTGCCAGCAGTTCCGACGGCAATAGCAATCAGCTCCAGCATTTT.

The CDR3 is CASSLRPDANYGYTF. CDR3 DNA: TGTGCCAGCAGCTTAAGGCCTGATGCTAACTATGGCTACACCTTC. The chain combines TRBV11-2 with TRBJ1-2, with D hard to call. Trimming took 2 bases from V and 0 from J, leaving 10 bases between them. CDR3 length equals 15 residues. Germline V gene sequence: CDR1 SGHAT, CDR2 FQNNGV.

This clone showed up just a few times. The V call is TRBV19, the J call TRBJ2-3, with 7 bases matching TRBD2. Unmatched junction bases numbered 9, after V lost 5 bases and J lost 4 bases. Germline V gene data show CDR1 as LNHDA and CDR2 as SQIVND (reference sequence). The CDR3 has 15 amino acids. CDR3 sequence reads: CASSVILARADTQYF. CDR3 nucleotide sequence: TGTGCCAGTAGTGTGATACTAGCGAGGGCAGATACGCAGTATTTT.

The chain combines TRBV7-7 with TRBJ2-2; D remains ambiguous. The CDR3 runs to 14 residues. V lost 4 bases and J 2 bases, leaving 8 bases between the germline ends. Germline V gene lookup returns CDR1 SSHAT and CDR2 FNYEAQ (reference sequence). This CDR3 reads CASSYHLNTGELFF. In nucleotides, the CDR3 is TGTGCCAGCAGCTACCATCTTAACACCGGGGAGCTGTTTTTT. Together with reference TRBV7-7 and TRBJ2-2, the CDR3 gives the full variable domain: GAGVSQSPRYKVTKRGQDVTLRCDPISSHATLYWYQQALGQGPEFLTYFNYEAQPDKSGLPSDRFSAERPEGSISTLTIQRTEQRDSAMYRCASSYHLNTGELFFGEGSRLTVL.

V usage is TRBV9 and J usage is TRBJ2-3; perhaps TRBD2 as D (5 bases). This CDR3 comprises 15 residues. Germline V lookup: CDR1 SGDLS, CDR2 YYNGEE. V was clipped by 0 bases and J by 5 bases, with 13 bases between them. CDR3 protein: CASSVADRAGDTQYF. Here the CDR3 DNA reads TGTGCCAGCAGCGTAGCCGATAGGGCGGGAGATACGCAGTATTTT.

In its sample, this clone was seen a few times. The chain couples TRBV7-9 to TRBJ2-1; 9 nucleotides line up with TRBD2. The germline V gene encodes CDR1 SEHNR and CDR2 FQNEAQ (reference sequence). With V trimmed by 10 bases and J by 9 bases, 10 bases remained unmatched. This CDR3 spans 13 amino acids. CDR3: CATPGLAVGEQFF. CDR3 sequence (DNA): TGTGCCACACCGGGACTAGCAGTCGGTGAGCAGTTCTTC.

CDR3 residues: CASSLGQSSGNTIYF. In DNA form, the CDR3 reads TGCGCCAGCAGCTTGGGACAGAGCTCTGGAAACACCATATATTTT. The rearrangement uses TRBV5-1 and TRBJ1-3; possible D gene TRBD1, 5 bases. Germline V lookup: CDR1 SGHRS, CDR2 YFSETQ. There are 15 residues in the CDR3. Trimming pared 0 bases from V and 0 bases from J, leaving 7 bases between.

The genes are TRBV27 and TRBJ2-3; D ambiguous. The CDR3 runs 12 residues. Trimming shortened V by 6 bases and J by 0 bases, and 4 bases separated the two germline ends. Germline CDR1 is MNHEY and CDR2 is SMNVEV (reference sequence). CDR3 in amino acids: CASSPSTDTQYF. In nucleotides, the CDR3 is TGTGCCAGCAGCCCTAGCACAGATACGCAGTATTTT.

CDR3 in amino acids: CASSLKRGSRETGELFF. The DNA of the CDR3 is TGTGCCAGCAGCCTCAAGCGAGGGTCAAGGGAAACCGGGGAGCTGTTTTTT. The chain employs TRBV11-2 and TRBJ2-2, with TRBD2 as a possible D gene (5 bases). Germline V gene lookup returns CDR1 SGHAT and CDR2 FQNNGV. V lost 5 bases, J lost 5 bases, and 21 bases lay in between. The CDR3 extends over 17 amino acids.

This chain uses TRBV7-2 with TRBJ1-4, with D maybe TRBD1 (5 bases). The V end lost 3 bases, the J end lost 7 bases, and 15 bases lay between the germline ends. Germline-derived CDR1 and CDR2 are SGHTA and FQGNSA. This CDR3 has 15 residues. The CDR3 here is CASSLSQGGGEKLFF. CDR3 sequence (DNA): TGTGCCAGCAGCTTGTCTCAGGGAGGTGGTGAAAAACTGTTTTTT.

This chain connects TRBV10-3 to TRBJ2-1; the match to TRBD2 covers 13 bases. The ends lost 5 bases at V and 7 bases at J; junction bases unmatched: 11. The CDR3 runs to 17 residues. Looked up from germline, CDR1 is ENHRY and CDR2 is SYGVKD. The DNA for the CDR3 is TGTGCCATCAGTCACACCGGACTAGCGGGAGTGGCGAATGAGCAGTTCTTC. It yields the protein CAISHTGLAGVANEQFF.